This T cell receptor beta chain was profiled in a study of OX40 agonist ivuxolimab in advanced cancers. Across the whole study: Of mixed ages from about 23 to 90 and averaging about 60 years, the group was over 80% male. Partial responses occurred in Three dose-escalation patients, one with hepatocellular carcinoma and two with cutaneous melanoma. Study results and caveats: Part of the nonresponder group also had normalized T-cell clonal expansion that was low. Fewer expanded clones were found on average in CD4+ than in CD8+ T cells.

This CDR3 spans 15 amino acids. Germline trimming cut 6 bases from V and 5 bases from J; bases unmatched to any gene: 10. Germline CDR1 and CDR2: SNHLY and FYNNEI. Details on this clone: Its antigen is not known.

Libraries were prepared by immunoSEQ multiplex PCR; TCRdb keeps only in-frame clonotypes and omits some of them. The profile shows about 35,000 clones, over 60% of them singletons. The specimen was CD4+ or CD8+ T cells sorted from blood, collected in a trial of the OX40 agonist ivuxolimab. The genes are TRBV2 and TRBJ2-7; TRBD1 agrees at 10 bases. This clonotype originated in an adult with an advanced solid tumor such as melanoma, head and neck, liver or kidney cancer. CDR3 DNA sequence: TGTGCCAGCAGCCGGGGAGGACAGGGGGACAACGAGCAGTACTTC. As protein: CASSRGGQGDNEQYF.